This T cell receptor (beta chain) was obtained from a study of cytomegalovirus exposure and HLA in healthy donors. Study summary: Unique TCR beta sequences numbering some 120 million came from 150 million to 200 million T cells in an earlier analysis. The Caucasian-associated ancestry cluster held 65% to 90% of 398 genotyped donors. A preliminary data release comprised approximately 85 million unique TCRs obtained from HLA-typed donors.

The study ran its PCR with 60 Vbeta and 13 Jbeta primers. The method was immunoSEQ multiplex PCR; TCRdb's version includes in-frame clones alone and lacks a portion of them. The data hold approximately 44,000 clones, with roughly nine tenths observed a single time. Healthy bone marrow donors made up the donors. The CDR3 is 16 residues long. With V trimmed by 0 bases and J by 9 bases, 11 bases remained unmatched. CDR1 and CDR2 (germline): SGHDT, YYEEEE. The V call is TRBV5-6, the J call TRBJ1-4, with TRBD1 identical over 7 bases. This clonotype was obtained from a woman aged 40 to 55 in good health and CMV-seropositive. The specimen was PBMCs. CDR3 sequence reads: CASSLDGTAYFQKLFF. CDR3 nucleotides: TGTGCCAGCAGCTTGGATGGGACAGCCTATTTTCAAAAACTGTTTTTT.